Presented here are 18 T cell receptor beta chains from one specimen sequenced in a study of T cell responses to AZD1222 COVID-19 vaccine. The method was immunoSEQ multiplex PCR; TCRdb's version includes in-frame clones alone and lacks a portion of them. The sample has approximately 220,000 clones, 85% to 95% seen once. The sequences come from peripheral blood, collected on day 0 of MenACWY control vaccination. These receptors originate from an adult in good health.

The gene calls are TRBV24-1 and TRBJ1-2; D is undetermined. Germline V lookup: CDR1 KGHDR, CDR2 SFDVKD. Trimming pared 9 bases from V and 2 bases from J, leaving 12 bases between. CDR3 length: 13 amino acids. The CDR3 region has the DNA TGTGCCACCTCACGGGGTCAGAACTATGGCTACACCTTC. Protein: CATSRGQNYGYTF.

The V call is TRBV5-6, the J call TRBJ2-7; D call uncertain. V lost 0 bases and J 0 bases, leaving 4 bases between the germline ends. CDR1 and CDR2 from the germline V gene are SGHDT and YYEEEE. The CDR3 length is 13 residues. The CDR3 is CASSLAVSYEQYF. The CDR3 bases are TGTGCCAGCAGCTTGGCAGTCTCCTACGAGCAGTACTTC.

V usage is TRBV10-1 and J usage is TRBJ2-3; D call uncertain. Trimming took 3 bases from V and 3 from J, leaving 7 bases between them. The CDR3 is 13 residues long. From germline, CDR1 is WNHNN and CDR2 SYGVQD (reference sequence). The CDR3 sequence is CASSEKSTDTQYF. The DNA for the CDR3 is TGCGCCAGCAGTGAAAAATCTACAGATACGCAGTATTTT.

The rearrangement joins TRBV5-4 to TRBJ1-6; D is unclear. The CDR3 runs to 14 residues. V was clipped by 6 bases and J by 0 bases, with 7 bases between them. Germline CDR1 SGHNT, CDR2 YYREEE (reference sequence). CDR3 sequence: CASIPCSYNSPLHF. CDR3 DNA sequence: TGTGCCAGCATCCCCTGCTCCTATAATTCACCCCTCCACTTT.

In regard to this clone: The sample contains more than one DNA sequence encoding this CDR3. The V gene is TRBV20-1, the J gene TRBJ1-1, with TRBD1 as a possible D gene (5 bases). This CDR3 has 10 residues. Germline loops: CDR1 DFQATT, CDR2 SNEGSKA (reference sequence). Trimming took off 6 bases at V and 3 bases at J, with 5 bases between the two ends. CDR3 in DNA: TGCAGTGCAGGGGACACTGAAGCTTTCTTT. This translates into CSAGDTEAFF.

The chain recombines TRBV19 with TRBJ1-2; TRBD1 matches at 7 bases. CDR3 length: 15 residues. Trimming cost V 4 bases and J 1 base; bases outside gene matches: 6. Per germline, CDR1 LNHDA and CDR2 SQIVND (reference sequence). Written as DNA, the CDR3 is TGTGCCAGTAGTAGGGGCCGACAGGGTAACTATGGCTACACCTTC. Translation: CASSRGRQGNYGYTF. The full variable domain, rest sourced from reference TRBV19 and TRBJ1-2, is DGGITQSPKYLFRKEGQNVTLSCEQNLNHDAMYWYRQDPGQGLRLIYYSQIVNDFQKGDIAEGYSVSREKKESFPLTVTSAQKNPTAFYLCASSRGRQGNYGYTFGSGTRLTVV.

V gene TRBV12-3 or TRBV12-4 combines with J gene TRBJ2-5; D is unresolved. Trimming shortened V by 4 bases and J by 4 bases, and 7 bases separated the two germline ends. The CDR3 is 12 amino acids. CDR3 in DNA: TGTGCCAGCAGTTCCCAGACAGAGACCCAGTACTTC. Translating gives CASSSQTETQYF.

The chain employs TRBV3-1 (or the pseudogene TRBV3-2) and TRBJ2-1; 12 nucleotides line up with TRBD2. V shed 5 bases, J shed 4 bases, and the junction held 3 bases outside the gene matches. In germline, CDR1 is LGHDT, CDR2 YNNKEL (reference sequence). The CDR3 runs 15 residues. The CDR3 loop is CASSETSGGYNEQFF. CDR3 nucleotide sequence: TGTGCCAGCAGCGAAACTAGCGGGGGGTACAATGAGCAGTTCTTC.

The J gene is TRBJ1-4, the V gene TRBV19; 7 bases align to TRBD1. In germline, CDR1 is LNHDA, CDR2 SQIVND (reference sequence). V lost 3 bases and J lost 7; bases outside the gene matches: 5. This CDR3 spans 14 amino acids. CDR3 DNA: TGTGCCAGTAGTATTGCAGGGGGTAGTGAAAAACTGTTTTTT. Translated: CASSIAGGSEKLFF.

The V and J genes are TRBV10-3 and TRBJ2-5; D assignment may be TRBD1 or TRBD2 (6 bases each). Germline V CDR1 and CDR2: ENHRY, SYGVKD. This CDR3 has 16 amino acids. The V gene lost 3 bases and the J gene lost 5 bases, with 19 bases spanning the gap. DNA of the CDR3: TGTGCCATCAGTGACATCCGGGGGCAGGGATGGGAGACCCAGTACTTC. Encoded protein: CAISDIRGQGWETQYF.

The rearrangement links TRBV28 to TRBJ1-3; a possible D gene is TRBD1 (5 bases). In germline, CDR1 is MDHEN, CDR2 SYDVKM. CDR3 size: 15 residues. Trimming took 6 bases from V and 0 from J, leaving 12 bases between them. CDR3: CASRRQRSSGNTIYF. For the CDR3, the DNA is TGTGCCAGCAGGCGACAGAGGAGCTCTGGAAACACCATATATTTT.

This chain connects TRBV9 to TRBJ1-4; no definite D call. Germline V lookup: CDR1 SGDLS, CDR2 YYNGEE. Trimming shortened V by 4 bases and J by 8 bases, and 12 bases separated the two germline ends. The CDR3 length is 13 residues. Written as DNA, the CDR3 is TGTGCCAGCAGCCCGGGTGGTCAGGAAAAACTGTTTTTT. Translated, it gives CASSPGGQEKLFF.

The chain links TRBV9 to TRBJ2-2; D may correspond to TRBD1 or TRBD2 (7 bases each). Deletions cut 1 base from V and 3 bases from J, with 19 bases between. The CDR3 is made up of 18 amino acids. Per germline, CDR1 SGDLS and CDR2 YYNGEE. CDR3 bases: TGTGCCAGCAGCGTACCTCAGGGGGGGGCCTTGGACACCGGGGAGCTGTTTTTT. Translation gives CASSVPQGGALDTGELFF.

This rearrangement joins TRBV23-1 to TRBJ1-1; no definite D call. TRBV23-1 is an ORF, with its function uncertain. V shed 0 bases and J shed 3 bases, with 8 bases lying between them. The CDR3 contains 14 residues. For the CDR3, the DNA is TGCGCCAGCAGTCAATCTAGGGCTTACACTGAAGCTTTCTTT. It yields the protein CASSQSRAYTEAFF.

V usage is TRBV7-2 and J usage is TRBJ2-7, with D possibly being TRBD1 (6 bases). V dropped 1 base and J dropped 2 bases, with 12 bases sitting between them. The CDR3 spans 15 residues. The V gene's germline CDR1 is SGHTA and CDR2 FQGNSA. The CDR3 sequence is CASSLDRALTYEQYF. The CDR3 nucleotides read TGTGCCAGCAGCTTAGACAGGGCCCTAACCTACGAGCAGTACTTC.

The CDR3 DNA sequence: TGTGCCAGTAGTCTCCGACAGGGGCGGGGAAACACTGAAGCTTTCTTT. It is translated as CASSLRQGRGNTEAFF. V and J are TRBV19 and TRBJ1-1, with 8 bases aligning to TRBD1. The trim removed 5 bases at V and 2 bases at J, leaving 10 bases unmatched. This CDR3 has 16 residues. From germline, CDR1 is LNHDA and CDR2 SQIVND (reference sequence).

A single count supports this clone. The chain couples TRBV7-9 to TRBJ2-2, with 11 bases aligning to TRBD2. With V trimmed by 2 bases and J by 5 bases, 10 bases remained unmatched. This CDR3 is built from 18 residues. The germline CDR1 and CDR2 sequences are SEHNR and FQNEAQ (reference sequence). DNA for the CDR3: TGTGCCAGCAGCTTACCCCCTCGACTAGCGGGACTAACCGGGGAGCTGTTTTTT. Its protein is CASSLPPRLAGLTGELFF.

The chain uses TRBV9 and TRBJ2-5, with a tentative D call TRBD2 (5 bases). Per germline, CDR1 SGDLS and CDR2 YYNGEE. There are 14 residues in the CDR3. V lost 0 bases to trimming and J lost 5 bases, with 11 bases between them. The CDR3 bases are TGTGCCAGCAGCGTAGACGGGGTTCACGAGACCCAGTACTTC. Translated: CASSVDGVHETQYF.